The entry below gives a single TCR beta chain sequence along with its context. Germline CDR1 and CDR2: SGHRS and YFSETQ. Trimming at V came to 4 bases and at J to 5 bases, leaving 8 bases not matched to a gene. The length of the CDR3 is 17 residues. This specimen belongs to a study of blood T cell repertoires in COVID-19. Study overall: Nucleic acid was either cDNA or gDNA, and it came from T cells, B-cell-depleted T cells, or PBMCs.

The study recruited people aged 18 to 89 years across approximately 23 US areas. Exposed study participants had met a COVID-19 case within 2 weeks before entry. This table comes from immunoSEQ multiplex PCR, and its TCRdb copy is limited to in-frame clones, with some not included. The table records under 250,000 clones, about 87% of them present only once. This clonotype originated in a woman younger than 45 who had been exposed to COVID-19. The sample consisted of PBMCs or T cells enriched from blood (not recorded which). V is TRBV5-1 and J is TRBJ2-2; 13 bases agree with TRBD2. The CDR3 loop is CASSPTSGRALTGELFF. CDR3 bases: TGCGCCAGCAGCCCCACTAGCGGGAGGGCCCTTACCGGGGAGCTGTTTTTT.